This T cell receptor beta chain originates from a study of T-cell reconstitution after alpha-beta-depleted transplantation in children. Whole-study results and caveats: Reported findings indicate that, about two months after transplant, alpha-beta T cells came from several hundred expanded clones, which were derived from non-depleted graft cells. Surviving recipient T cells and thymic progenitors accounted for the high day-60 TCRbeta diversity observed in some patients. A year had passed since transplant, and T-cell counts and diversity by then came mostly from newly produced T cells.

The V end lost 4 bases, the J end lost 5 bases, and 20 bases lay between the germline ends. CDR3 length: 16 amino acids. Germline-derived CDR1 and CDR2 are MNHEY and SMNVEV (reference sequence). The authors prepared the TCRbeta library with unique molecular identifiers. TCRdb re-derived calls from the PCR reads in MiXCR, one entry per CDR3 protein. This sample has hundreds of thousands of distinct CDR3 sequences; under 15% occur once, and the top ten carry about 0.77%. This clonotype was picked up a small number of times. The antigen is undetermined. The gene calls are TRBV27 and TRBJ2-5; D is perhaps TRBD2 (6 bases). The source material was PBMCs, sampled before TCRalphabeta/CD19-depleted stem cell transplant. The source of this sequence is a girl aged 2 to 10 with congenital amegakaryocytic thrombocytopenia, due to receive a stem cell transplant. CDR3 amino acids: CASSSMRRDVWETQYF. CDR3 nucleotides: TGTGCCAGCAGTTCGATGCGGAGGGACGTTTGGGAGACCCAGTACTTC.